The rows below give T cell receptor beta chains drawn from one sample of a study of shared clonotypes between healthy human individuals. Sequencing used immunoSEQ multiplex PCR; TCRdb keeps in-frame clones, though not all of them. The sample shows about 2 million clones, 85% to 95% of them seen only once. The sequencing input was naive CD8+ T cells sorted from blood. Every receptor here comes from a young man in good health. CDR3s include the opening cysteine and the closing phenylalanine or tryptophan.

j_call,v_call,cdr3_aa
TRBJ2-1,TRBV7-6,CASSPGSGMFEQFF
TRBJ1-2,TRBV4-1,CASSQEAHHGYTF
TRBJ1-2,TRBV30,CAWSIEGKNYGYTF
TRBJ2-7,TRBV5-8,CASHSRTGDYEQYF
TRBJ2-7,TRBV5-6,CASSLAVGASSYEQYF
TRBJ2-2,TRBV10-1,CASSGTYTGELFF
TRBJ1-2,TRBV29-1,CSSRTGQGENYGYTF
TRBJ2-2,TRBV6-1,CASMEAGGHATGELFF
TRBJ2-7,TRBV6-5,CASSYSTGDEQYF
TRBJ2-1,TRBV21-1,CASSETLGSYNEQFF
TRBJ2-7,TRBV2,CARKTSGNYEQYF
TRBJ2-3,TRBV9,CASSDGTSGGWTDTQYF
TRBJ1-1,TRBV6-5,CASLMGTEAFF
TRBJ2-7,TRBV5-8,CASSLNGYEQYF
TRBJ2-3,TRBV2,CASSDSPAGTGVTDTQYF
TRBJ2-7,TRBV7-9,CASSLLGGDHEQYF